This T cell receptor beta chain emerged from a study of blood T cells in healthy people across ages. The CDR3 is 17 amino acids. The V end was cut by 0 bases, the J end by 2 bases, with 14 bases between. Per germline, CDR1 MNHEY and CDR2 SVGEGT. Ten milliliters of peripheral blood were drawn from each donor. The use of a sample-barcoded 5' primer and a J-beta primer mix characterized a second PCR of roughly 6 to 11 cycles. Every sample returned 2.5 million or more CDR3-containing paired-end reads. TCRdb fed the 5' RACE reads into MiXCR, producing one record per CDR3 protein. The table shows around 1,000,000 distinct CDR3 sequences, with roughly two fifths occurring only once.

The receptor's source is a man between 18 and 29 years old in good health. This chain links TRBV6-2 or TRBV6-3 with TRBJ1-5, with a weak D call TRBD1 (6 bases). Sequencing was done on a sample of blood. CDR3 DNA sequence: TGTGCCAGCAGTTACTCGGCGCTGGGGGCAGGCAATCAGCCCCAGCATTTT. This codes for CASSYSALGAGNQPQHF.